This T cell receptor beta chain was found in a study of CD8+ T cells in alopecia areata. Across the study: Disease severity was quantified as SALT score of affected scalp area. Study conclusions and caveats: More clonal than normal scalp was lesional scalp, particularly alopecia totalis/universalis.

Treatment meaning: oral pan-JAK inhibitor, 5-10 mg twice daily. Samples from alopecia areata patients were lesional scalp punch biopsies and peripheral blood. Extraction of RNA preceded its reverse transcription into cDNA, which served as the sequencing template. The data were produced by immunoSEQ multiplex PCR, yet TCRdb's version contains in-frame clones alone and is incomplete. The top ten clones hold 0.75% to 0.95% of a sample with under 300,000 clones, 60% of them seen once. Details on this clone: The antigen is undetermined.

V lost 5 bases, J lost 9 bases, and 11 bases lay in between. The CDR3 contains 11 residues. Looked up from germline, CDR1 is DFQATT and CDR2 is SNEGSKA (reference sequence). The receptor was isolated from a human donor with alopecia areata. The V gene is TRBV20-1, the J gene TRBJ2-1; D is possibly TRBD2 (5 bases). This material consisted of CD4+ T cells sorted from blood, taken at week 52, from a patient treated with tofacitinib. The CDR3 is CSAGSRPEQFF. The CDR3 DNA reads TGCAGTGCTGGGAGCCGTCCTGAGCAGTTCTTC.